A selection of T cell receptor beta chains follows, all from one sample in a study of shared clonotypes between healthy human individuals. Only in-frame clones appear in the TCRdb table, and some are missing; sequencing was by immunoSEQ multiplex PCR. The sample carries approximately 2.4 million clones, approximately 96% recorded once. The sample comprised naive CD4+ T cells sorted from blood. The origin of the receptors is a man aged 18-30 years in good health. CDR3s leave out the opening cysteine and the closing phenylalanine or tryptophan.

j_call,v_call,cdr3_aa
TRBJ1-1,TRBV18,ASSPMGPGGFTEAF
TRBJ1-6,TRBV27,ASSSPGVSPLH
TRBJ2-1,TRBV5-1,ASSLTGSSYNEQF
TRBJ2-2,TRBV30,AWRGLGTGELF
TRBJ2-3,TRBV30,AWSGGMIFSTDTQY
TRBJ2-3,TRBV9,ASSGGAFRTDTQY
TRBJ1-1,TRBV5-1,ASSFGGLNTEAF
TRBJ1-2,TRBV11-1,ASSLERSGDGYT
TRBJ1-2,TRBV6-5,ASSYNREDGYT
TRBJ1-2,TRBV15,ATSRGGTTSLGYT
TRBJ2-7,TRBV28,ASSPFDRDAAYEQY
TRBJ2-1,TRBV18,ASSPRLDNEQF
TRBJ2-7,TRBV7-2,ASRPSGYEQY
TRBJ1-2,TRBV7-9,ASSSVRTGVGYT
TRBJ1-2,TRBV7-2,ASSLAAGPGGGYGYT
TRBJ2-7,TRBV30,AWVDFRDIKGEQY
TRBJ1-1,TRBV28,ASSRGQGLLRSGAGAF
TRBJ1-2,TRBV6-1,ASSATAPNYGYT
TRBJ1-5,TRBV30,AWSQLQSNQPQH
TRBJ2-2,TRBV5-4,ASSLIQQRGTGELF
TRBJ1-4,TRBV5-1,ASSSTGEGKEKLF
TRBJ2-1,TRBV15,ATSTSGQPYNEQF
TRBJ2-5,TRBV6-1,ASSEPGGWETQY
TRBJ2-5,TRBV18,ASSPSPQIQETQY
TRBJ1-4,TRBV2,ASRARDMATNEKLF
TRBJ1-1,TRBV30,AWSVTAIDAF
TRBJ2-3,TRBV5-6,ASSLGQNLADTQY
TRBJ1-1,TRBV19,ASSIGGTNTEAF
TRBJ1-2,TRBV21-1,ASSKGARGRNYGYT
TRBJ1-1,TRBV27,ASSLSGTGAWKAF
TRBJ1-1,TRBV5-8,ASSLEGSEAF
TRBJ1-6,TRBV30,AWRGTGMVSPLH
TRBJ1-2,TRBV5-4,ASRPGGLRDYGYT
TRBJ2-7,TRBV7-9,ASSQPYSEQY
TRBJ2-1,TRBV6-5,ASRWTTTRDEQF
TRBJ2-7,TRBV18,ASSPLSRQGSYEQY
TRBJ2-7,TRBV28,ASTGPLNYEQY
TRBJ2-3,TRBV28,ASSTGTSGGTDTQY
TRBJ1-6,TRBV2,ASNKQSSYNSPLH
TRBJ2-3,TRBV7-2,ASSPLFGSDTQY
TRBJ1-5,TRBV6-5,ASRATRGTQPQH
TRBJ2-2,TRBV5-4,ASSWSGGYTGELF
TRBJ2-4,TRBV6-1,ASSEQESLAKNIQY
TRBJ1-5,TRBV9,ASSVGGGDGQPQH
TRBJ2-7,TRBV6-5,ASRTAYEQY
TRBJ2-2,TRBV9,ASSVVFNGELF
TRBJ1-1,TRBV6-6,ASSLGSLNTEAF
TRBJ1-1,TRBV5-1,ASSIQGNTEAF
TRBJ2-7,TRBV16,ASSPREQASSYEQY
TRBJ1-2,TRBV7-9,ASSLGHPTGVGYT
TRBJ1-1,TRBV5-4,ASSLARDRNTEAF
TRBJ1-6,TRBV19,ASSTGQDSPLH
TRBJ2-7,TRBV6-1,ASSEWTGPSSYEQY
TRBJ1-4,TRBV2,ASSERMGGTNEKLF